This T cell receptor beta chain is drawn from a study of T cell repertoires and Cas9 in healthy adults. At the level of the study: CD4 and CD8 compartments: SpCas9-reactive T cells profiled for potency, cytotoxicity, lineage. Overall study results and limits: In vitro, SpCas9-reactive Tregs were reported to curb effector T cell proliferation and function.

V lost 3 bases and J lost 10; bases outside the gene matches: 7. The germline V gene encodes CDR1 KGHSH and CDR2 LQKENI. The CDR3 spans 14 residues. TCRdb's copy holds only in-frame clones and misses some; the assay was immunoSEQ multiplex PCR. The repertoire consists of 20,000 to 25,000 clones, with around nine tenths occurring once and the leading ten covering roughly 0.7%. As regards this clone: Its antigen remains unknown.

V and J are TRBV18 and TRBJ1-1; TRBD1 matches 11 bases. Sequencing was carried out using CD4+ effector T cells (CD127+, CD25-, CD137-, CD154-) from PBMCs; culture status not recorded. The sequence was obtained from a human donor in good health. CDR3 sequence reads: CASSPRDRGTAAFF. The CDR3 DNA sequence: TGTGCCAGCTCACCTAGGGACAGGGGGACGGCAGCTTTCTTT.